The source of this T cell receptor beta chain is a study of control samples from healthy donors and cancer patients. Some clones are missing from TCRdb's copy, which holds only in-frame ones; the method was immunoSEQ multiplex PCR. Among 130,000 or so clones listed, around 92% were seen once. CDR3 length equals 15 residues. Trimming took off 1 base at V and 1 base at J, with 11 bases between the two ends. Germline assignment: CDR1 MNHNS and CDR2 SASEGT. Sequencing used blood. This sequence originates from a woman in her fifties or sixties in good health. This chain joins TRBV6-1 and TRBJ2-7; no clear D. The CDR3 sequence: CASSEDPGQSYEQYF. The CDR3 region has the DNA TGTGCCAGCAGTGAAGATCCAGGCCAGTCCTACGAGCAGTACTTC.